The 27 T cell receptor beta chains presented below share a single source sample, sequenced in a study of shared clonotypes between healthy human individuals. Profiling relied on immunoSEQ multiplex PCR, and the TCRdb table lists in-frame clones only, not all of them. The data hold some 300,000 clones, with roughly 70% observed a single time. Sequences were obtained from memory CD4+ T cells sorted from blood. Subset described: CD45RA-negative fraction. All receptors derive from a man aged 25 to 45 in good health.

The gene calls are TRBV27 and TRBJ2-7; the match to TRBD2 covers 11 bases. This CDR3 has 18 residues. In germline, CDR1 is MNHEY, CDR2 SMNVEV (reference sequence). After removal of 6 bases from V and 3 bases from J, the junction contained 16 bases not matched to a gene. CDR3 in DNA: TGTGCCAGCAGCCCGCTGCGGGTAGCGGGAGGGAGGGACTACGAGCAGTACTTC. Encoded protein: CASSPLRVAGGRDYEQYF.

The J gene is TRBJ2-7, the V gene TRBV18; 7 nucleotides align to TRBD2. This CDR3 comprises 14 residues. The germline gives CDR1 KGHSH, CDR2 LQKENI. Germline trimming cut 3 bases from V and 0 bases from J; bases unmatched to any gene: 2. The CDR3 region is CASSPTSSSYEQYF. DNA for the CDR3: TGTGCCAGCTCACCGACTAGCAGCTCCTACGAGCAGTACTTC.

This chain links TRBV7-6 with TRBJ2-2; D unclear. The germline V gene has CDR1 SGHVS and CDR2 FNYEAQ. Trimming removed 1 base from V and 12 bases from J, with 9 bases in between. This CDR3 spans 12 amino acids. For the CDR3, the DNA is TGTGCCAGCAGCTTAGTGTCTAGTCAGCTGTTTTTT. It is translated as CASSLVSSQLFF.

The rearrangement uses TRBV5-4 and TRBJ1-3; D gene uncertain. V gave up 0 bases and J gave up 4 bases, with 11 bases separating them. Germline V gene sequence: CDR1 SGHNT, CDR2 YYREEE (reference sequence). The length of the CDR3 is 15 residues. CDR3 sequence: CASSLAGAEGNTIYF. The DNA for the CDR3 is TGTGCCAGCAGCTTGGCGGGTGCGGAAGGAAACACCATATATTTT.

This clone was detected a few times. The chain combines TRBV2 with TRBJ1-3, with D unclear. This CDR3 contains 14 residues. The V gene lost 5 bases and the J gene lost 0 bases, with 8 bases spanning the gap. Germline values: CDR1 SNHLY, CDR2 FYNNEI. For the CDR3, the DNA is TGTGCCAGCAGTCAGCCTTCCTCTGGAAACACCATATATTTT. It translates to CASSQPSSGNTIYF.

This sequence joins TRBV10-1 and TRBJ2-5; D possibly matches TRBD1 or TRBD2 (6 bases each). V shed 0 bases and J shed 4 bases, with 12 bases lying between them. Germline assignment: CDR1 WNHNN and CDR2 SYGVQD (reference sequence). The CDR3 has 15 amino acids. DNA of the CDR3: TGCGCCAGCAGTGAGTCGAAGGGGGGCGCAGAGACCCAGTACTTC. Translated: CASSESKGGAETQYF.

The rearrangement uses TRBV7-9 and TRBJ2-7; D possibly corresponds to TRBD2 (6 bases). This CDR3 spans 14 amino acids. Germline CDR1 reads SEHNR; CDR2 reads FQNEAQ (reference sequence). Trimming took off 4 bases at V and 6 bases at J, with 16 bases between the two ends. The CDR3 region has the DNA TGTGCCAGCAGCTCCGTCGGACTACGGGGCGAGCAGTACTTC. This translates into CASSSVGLRGEQYF.

The rearrangement joins TRBV2 to TRBJ2-1, with D perhaps TRBD2 (5 bases). This CDR3 has 14 residues. Germline V gene data show CDR1 as SNHLY and CDR2 as FYNNEI. V lost 4 bases, J lost 6 bases, and 13 bases lay in between. This CDR3 reads CASSGRERGNEQFF. The CDR3 DNA is TGTGCCAGCAGTGGAAGGGAGAGAGGCAATGAGCAGTTCTTC.

The genes are TRBV6-1 and TRBJ2-7; 11 bases line up with TRBD1. CDR3 length: 13 amino acids. V dropped 7 bases and J dropped 5; count of bases not matched to a gene: 4. CDR1 MNHNS and CDR2 SASEGT come from the germline V gene. The CDR3 nucleotides are TGTGCCAGCACTAGGACAGGGGGCCACGAGCAGTACTTC. Translated: CASTRTGGHEQYF.

The chain uses TRBV10-3 and TRBJ1-2, with D hard to call. Germline CDR1 reads ENHRY; CDR2 reads SYGVKD. The CDR3 has 13 residues. V shed 3 bases and J shed 7 bases, with 12 bases lying between them. DNA for the CDR3: TGTGCCATCAGTGAACCCGGGAGAAGTGGCTACACCTTC. This codes for CAISEPGRSGYTF.

The chain couples TRBV30 to TRBJ1-2; 7 bases align to TRBD1. Germline CDR1 and CDR2: GTSNPN and SVGIG (reference sequence). Germline trimming cut 3 bases from V and 4 bases from J; bases unmatched to any gene: 5. This CDR3 is built from 13 residues. The CDR3 bases are TGTGCCTGGAGCAGGGCAGGGGGCTATGGCTACACCTTC. This sequence encodes CAWSRAGGYGYTF.

The J gene is TRBJ2-5, the V gene TRBV5-6; D is uncertain. The CDR3 loop spans 14 amino acids. Germline V lookup: CDR1 SGHDT, CDR2 YYEEEE. V was cut by 0 bases and J by 2 bases, with 8 bases left in between. DNA of the CDR3: TGTGCCAGCAGCTTGGGCCCGACACAAGAGACCCAGTACTTC. It codes for CASSLGPTQETQYF.

DNA for the CDR3: TGTGCCACCAGCACCCTACTAGCGGGAGTCTTAAATGAGCAGTTCTTC. Translating gives CATSTLLAGVLNEQFF. The V call is TRBV15, the J call TRBJ2-1; 11 nucleotides match TRBD2. V lost 4 bases, J lost 7 bases, and 9 bases stayed unmatched. CDR3 length: 16 amino acids. CDR1 is LNHNV, CDR2 YYDKDF, per germline (reference sequence).

The CDR3 nucleotides read TGTGCCAGCTCACCCCTGCTGGGAGTCAGGGACCAGACTGGAAACACCATATATTTT. Translated, it gives CASSPLLGVRDQTGNTIYF. This rearrangement joins TRBV18 to TRBJ1-3; TRBD1 might be the D (5 bases). Trimming cost V 3 bases and J 2 bases, with 23 bases left between them. The CDR3 loop spans 19 amino acids. From germline, CDR1 is KGHSH and CDR2 LQKENI.

This clone was detected only once. In DNA form, the CDR3 reads TGTGCCAGCAGTGAGGACTCAGGGGGTTCGTACGAGCAGTACTTC. Translating it yields CASSEDSGGSYEQYF. This chain links TRBV25-1 with TRBJ2-7; 7 nucleotides agree with TRBD1. After removal of 3 bases from V and 4 bases from J, the junction contained 9 bases not matched to a gene. The CDR3 loop spans 15 amino acids. Looked up from germline, CDR1 is MGHDK and CDR2 is SYGVNS.

This clone was seen more than once but under ten times. This chain joins TRBV27 and TRBJ2-2; TRBD1 might be the D (7 bases). CDR3 length equals 18 residues. The V end lost 3 bases, the J end lost 5 bases, and 22 bases lay between the germline ends. In germline, CDR1 is MNHEY, CDR2 SMNVEV (reference sequence). The CDR3 sequence is CASSFFGAGGIRTGELFF. CDR3 in DNA: TGTGCCAGCAGTTTCTTCGGGGCAGGGGGGATACGGACCGGGGAGCTGTTTTTT.

V and J are TRBV5-1 and TRBJ2-5; TRBD1 matches 12 bases. Germline CDR1 and CDR2: SGHRS and YFSETQ. The CDR3 has 15 amino acids. Trimming cost V 5 bases and J 5 bases; bases outside gene matches: 7. CDR3: CASRRDRGPRETQYF. The CDR3 region has the DNA TGCGCCAGCAGACGGGACAGGGGGCCGAGGGAGACCCAGTACTTC.

The CDR3 spells CASSTVAGSYEQYF. In nucleotides, the CDR3 is TGCGCCAGCAGCACTGTAGCTGGGAGCTACGAGCAGTACTTC. J is TRBJ2-7 and V is TRBV5-1, with D possibly being TRBD2 (5 bases). CDR3 size: 14 residues. Trimming removed 4 bases from V and 3 bases from J, with 14 bases in between. CDR1 is SGHRS and CDR2 is YFSETQ in the germline V gene.

V and J are TRBV6-6 and TRBJ2-7; TRBD1 is a possible D gene (6 bases). The CDR3 sequence is 13 residues long. Deletions cut 4 bases from V and 9 bases from J, with 16 bases between. The germline gives CDR1 MNHNY, CDR2 SVGAGI (reference sequence). The chain's CDR3 is CASSSDSRGRQYF. The CDR3 nucleotides are TGTGCCAGCAGTTCGGACAGCAGAGGTCGGCAGTACTTC.

The CDR3 protein is CASSERGLGGYTF. The DNA of the CDR3 is TGTGCCAGCAGTGAACGGGGTTTGGGCGGCTACACCTTC. The chain recombines TRBV2 with TRBJ1-2, with D unclear. The CDR3 consists of 13 residues. In germline, CDR1 is SNHLY, CDR2 FYNNEI. Trimming took off 2 bases at V and 8 bases at J, with 12 bases between the two ends. Full variable domain (missing parts from reference TRBV2 and TRBJ1-2): EPEVTQTPSHQVTQMGQEVILRCVPISNHLYFYWYRQILGQKVEFLVSFYNNEISEKSEIFDDQFSVERPDGSNFTLKIRSTKLEDSAMYFCASSERGLGGYTFGSGTRLTVV.

The J gene is TRBJ2-7, the V gene TRBV11-2, with D possibly being TRBD2 (6 bases). CDR3 length equals 12 residues. Germline values: CDR1 SGHAT, CDR2 FQNNGV. Trimming took 6 bases from V and 2 from J, leaving 8 bases between them. CDR3 protein: CASRPGAYEQYF. CDR3 DNA: TGTGCCAGCAGGCCGGGGGCCTACGAGCAGTACTTC. Filled out from reference TRBV11-2 and TRBJ2-7, the complete variable domain reads EAGVAQSPRYKIIEKRQSVAFWCNPISGHATLYWYQQILGQGPKLLIQFQNNGVVDDSQLPKDRFSAERLKGVDSTLKIQPAKLEDSAVYLCASRPGAYEQYFGPGTRLTVT.

This rearrangement joins TRBV29-1 to TRBJ2-5; D not resolved. Germline lookup yields CDR1 SQVTM and CDR2 ANQGSEA. The CDR3 contains 12 residues. In DNA form, the CDR3 reads TGCAGTTCCATAGGGTTGGAGGAGACCCAGTACTTC. Translated, it gives CSSIGLEETQYF.

This clone was counted a few times. This chain connects TRBV27 to TRBJ2-7; D may be TRBD2 (6 bases). CDR1 is MNHEY and CDR2 is SMNVEV in the germline V gene (reference sequence). V was shortened by 6 bases and J by 6 bases, with 24 bases between the two germline ends. CDR3 size: 16 residues. CDR3 residues: CASSYAGSSGAPEQYF. The CDR3 bases are TGTGCCAGCAGCTATGCCGGGAGTTCCGGAGCCCCCGAGCAGTACTTC.

The chain joins TRBV19 to TRBJ2-7; D assignment may be TRBD1 or TRBD2 (5 bases each). This CDR3 is built from 14 residues. Between the trimmed V and J ends, which lost 10 bases and 6 bases, there was a span of 22 bases. Germline V CDR1 and CDR2: LNHDA, SQIVND (reference sequence). CDR3 amino acids: CATFLVYSGPEQYF. CDR3 nucleotide sequence: TGTGCCACCTTCCTAGTATATTCGGGGCCCGAGCAGTACTTC.

V usage is TRBV5-1 and J usage is TRBJ1-5, with a tentative D call TRBD1 (5 bases). The CDR3 is 15 residues long. Germline V gene lookup returns CDR1 SGHRS and CDR2 YFSETQ. V lost 0 bases and J lost 7, with 14 bases in between. The DNA for the CDR3 is TGCGCCAGCAGCTTGGGGGGCGGAGGGTTCCAGCCCCAGCATTTT. Translated, it gives CASSLGGGGFQPQHF.

V usage is TRBV14 and J usage is TRBJ2-3; D is ambiguous. CDR3 length: 13 residues. The germline V gene encodes CDR1 SGHDN and CDR2 FVKESK. Trimming left V 1 base short and J 7 bases short, with 9 bases between. The CDR3 sequence is CASSQVIRHTQYF. The CDR3 nucleotides read TGTGCCAGCAGCCAAGTAATCAGGCATACGCAGTATTTT.

The V and J genes are TRBV7-9 and TRBJ1-3, with a possible D match to TRBD1 (6 bases). This CDR3 has 16 amino acids. With 3 bases removed from V and 4 bases from J, the gap between germline ends came to 16 bases. Per the germline V gene, CDR1 is SEHNR and CDR2 is FQNEAQ (reference sequence). CDR3 sequence: CASSFQGTRSGNTIYF. In DNA, the CDR3 is TGTGCCAGCAGCTTTCAGGGGACAAGATCCGGAAACACCATATATTTT.